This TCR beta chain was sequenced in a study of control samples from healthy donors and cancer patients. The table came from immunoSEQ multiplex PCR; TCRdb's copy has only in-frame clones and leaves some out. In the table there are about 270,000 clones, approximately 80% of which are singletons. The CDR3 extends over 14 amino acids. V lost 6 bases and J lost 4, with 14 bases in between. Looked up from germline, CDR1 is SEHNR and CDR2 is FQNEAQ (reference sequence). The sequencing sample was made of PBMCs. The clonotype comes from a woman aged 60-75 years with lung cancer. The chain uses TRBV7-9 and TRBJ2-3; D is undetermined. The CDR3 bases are TGTGCCAGCAGGGCTAGAGAGTATTCAGATACGCAGTATTTT. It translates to CASRAREYSDTQYF.